The clone carrying this T cell receptor (beta chain) has a count of ten or more. Its antigen remains unidentified. This entry belongs to a study of identical twins. Study conclusions and caveats: In cord blood, abundant beta clonotypes had fewer insertions; memory showed no trend.

With V trimmed by 1 base and J by 3 bases, 1 base remained unmatched. Germline V gene data show CDR1 as SGHRS and CDR2 as YFSETQ. The CDR3 contains 15 residues. Unique molecular identifiers were present on the cDNA, and a universal primer site came from template switching. From the 5' RACE reads, TCRdb called clonotypes with MiXCR, one entry per CDR3 protein. This table holds some 590,000 distinct CDR3 sequences, 9.5% to 10% found once. These data are also associated with another study on yellow fever vaccine responses in identical twins.

The sample was PBMCs. J is TRBJ2-2 and V is TRBV5-1, with TRBD1 matching over 9 bases. The sequence was collected from a woman aged 18-29 years in good health. Written as DNA, the CDR3 is TGCGCCAGCAGCTTGAGGACAGGGGACACCGGGGAGCTGTTTTTT. This sequence encodes CASSLRTGDTGELFF.